The rows below give T cell receptor beta chains drawn from one sample of a study of cytomegalovirus exposure and HLA in healthy donors. TCRdb keeps only in-frame clones here, not all; method: immunoSEQ multiplex PCR. The sample holds about 140,000 clones, over 70% seen once. Sequencing input: PBMCs. These receptors all come from a man aged 40-50 years in good health and CMV-seronegative. Each CDR3 is given with its conserved first and last residue. D genes are given only for firm matches. Clone size is not always given. Where it is, it says once, few, many or a class for expanded clones.

clone_size	v_call	d_call	j_call	cdr3_nt	cdr3_aa
NA	TRBV30	TRBD1	TRBJ1-5	TGTGCCTGGGGGGGCAGGGGGCGAGATCAGCCCCAGCATTTT	CAWGGRGRDQPQHF
NA	TRBV10-3	NA	TRBJ2-7	TGTGCCATCGCCCCCCACCTGGACAGCTTCTCCTACGAGCAGTACTTC	CAIAPHLDSFSYEQYF
once	TRBV7-2	TRBD1	TRBJ1-6	TGTGCCAGCAGCCCCGGACAGGGCTATTCACCCCTCCACTTT	CASSPGQGYSPLHF
NA	TRBV7-2	TRBD2	TRBJ2-5	TGTGCCAGCAGCTTAGGGCTAGCGGGGGAGACCCAGTACTTC	CASSLGLAGETQYF
NA	TRBV6-6	NA	TRBJ2-7	TGTGCCAGCAACAACGGGGGACAGACCTACGAGCAGTACTTC	CASNNGGQTYEQYF
NA	TRBV30	NA	TRBJ1-4	TGTGCCTGGAGTGTACCTGGGGCTGGTGAAAAACTGTTTTTT	CAWSVPGAGEKLFF
NA	TRBV14	TRBD1	TRBJ2-3	TGTGCCAGCAGCCGAGGGAGGAGGGGACAGGGGTCCGATACGCAGTATTTT	CASSRGRRGQGSDTQYF
NA	TRBV9	TRBD1	TRBJ2-7	TGTGCCAGCAGCGTAGAAGGGACAGGGGCTTACGAGCAGTACTTC	CASSVEGTGAYEQYF
NA	TRBV27	NA	TRBJ1-5	TGTGCCAGCAGTGTGCAGGGTGGCAATCAGCCCCAGCATTTT	CASSVQGGNQPQHF
once	TRBV7-8	NA	TRBJ1-6	TGTGCCAGCAGGAAACAGGGCGATTCACCCCTCCACTTT	CASRKQGDSPLHF
few	TRBV19	TRBD1	TRBJ1-4	TGTGCCAGTACTCCGGGACAGGGGTCCAGACTTACTAATGAAAAACTGTTTTTT	CASTPGQGSRLTNEKLFF
few	TRBV27	TRBD1	TRBJ1-2	TGTGCCAGCAGTTTGTCAGGGGGTTCCAGGGATGGCTACACCTTC	CASSLSGGSRDGYTF
NA	TRBV9	NA	TRBJ1-4	TGTGCCAGCAGCGTAGGGGGCATTGGCGAAAAACTGTTTTTT	CASSVGGIGEKLFF
NA	TRBV5-1	TRBD1	TRBJ2-7	TGCGCCAGCAGCACCCGCGGACAGGGGATTTACGAGCAGTACTTC	CASSTRGQGIYEQYF
few	TRBV30	NA	TRBJ1-6	TGTGCCTGGGAACCCGGTGGTTCATCACCCCTCCACTTT	CAWEPGGSSPLHF
NA	TRBV10-3	NA	TRBJ1-5	TGTGCCATCAGTGAAGGGGCGGGGAATCAGCCCCAGCATTTT	CAISEGAGNQPQHF
NA	TRBV25-1	TRBD1	TRBJ1-3	TGTGCCAGCAGTCTCTCCGGGACAGGCGGAAACACCATATATTTT	CASSLSGTGGNTIYF
NA	TRBV5-5	TRBD2	TRBJ2-1	TGTGCCAGCAGCTTGACCCAGGGACTAGCGGGAGAGGGGGAGCAGTTCTTC	CASSLTQGLAGEGEQFF
NA	TRBV27	TRBD2	TRBJ2-5	TGTGCCAGCAGTTCCCTACCCCCGACTAGCGGGGAAGAGACCCAGTACTTC	CASSSLPPTSGEETQYF
NA	TRBV2	TRBD1	TRBJ2-7	TGTGCCAGCAGTGAACTAGGACAGGGACCCTACGAGCAGTACTTC	CASSELGQGPYEQYF
NA	TRBV9	NA	TRBJ2-1	TGTGCCAGCAGCGTAGAGGGGAAGGGCGTTGACAATGAGCAGTTCTTC	CASSVEGKGVDNEQFF
NA	TRBV7-9	TRBD2	TRBJ2-1	TGTGCCAGCAGCTCAGTAGCGGGAGGGTACAATGAGCAGTTCTTC	CASSSVAGGYNEQFF
NA	TRBV5-6	TRBD2	TRBJ2-3	TGTGCCAGCAGCTTCGGACTAGCGGGAGTGCGACTCACAGATACGCAGTATTTT	CASSFGLAGVRLTDTQYF
NA	TRBV19	NA	TRBJ2-7	TGTGCCAGTAGTATCGGGGGACCCTCCTACGAGCAGTACTTC	CASSIGGPSYEQYF
NA	TRBV29-1	NA	TRBJ1-1	TGCAGCGCAAGGGGGGGGGCCACTGAAGCTTTCTTT	CSARGGATEAFF
NA	TRBV7-9	NA	TRBJ2-3	TGTGCCAGCAATGTCCCCACGGGGGCAGATACGCAGTATTTT	CASNVPTGADTQYF
NA	TRBV1	NA	TRBJ2-1	TGCACCCCCCTGTTAACTAGCGGGAGAAGATTCACCTACAATGAGCAGTTCTTC	CTPLLTSGRRFTYNEQFF
NA	TRBV6-1	NA	TRBJ2-7	TGTGCCAGCAGTGAAGATGGGGGGGGCTTCTACGAGCAGTACTTC	CASSEDGGGFYEQYF
NA	TRBV6-5	TRBD1	TRBJ2-7	TGTGCCAGCAGTTACTCGAGGACAGGGAACTACGAGCAGTACTTC	CASSYSRTGNYEQYF
NA	TRBV7-9	NA	TRBJ1-5	TGTGCCAGCAGCTTATCCGAGCAGCCCCAGCATTTT	CASSLSEQPQHF
NA	TRBV5-1	TRBD1	TRBJ1-3	TGCGCCAGCAGCTGGGGACAGGGGGCAAAAGGAAACACCATATATTTT	CASSWGQGAKGNTIYF
NA	TRBV5-5	TRBD1	TRBJ2-3	TGTGCCAGCAGCTCGACAGGGGGCACCGATACGCAGTATTTT	CASSSTGGTDTQYF
NA	TRBV29-1	NA	TRBJ2-1	TGCAGCGTTGCTCCAAGCGGATCCTACAATGAGCAGTTCTTC	CSVAPSGSYNEQFF
NA	TRBV5-4	TRBD2	TRBJ2-5	TGTGCCAGCAGCTTGGCTGCTAGCGGGAGGGGGATGGAGACCCAGTACTTC	CASSLAASGRGMETQYF
NA	TRBV7-6	NA	TRBJ1-1	TGTGCCAGCAGGAACAGCGGTGACACTGAAGCTTTCTTT	CASRNSGDTEAFF
once	TRBV4-3	NA	TRBJ2-7	TGCGCCAGCAGCCAAGATGTCCTAACGGCGGCCTACGAGCAGTACTTC	CASSQDVLTAAYEQYF
NA	TRBV12-5	TRBD2	TRBJ2-3	TGTGCTAGTGGTTCCCCAGCGGGGGGGCCCACAGATACGCAGTATTTT	CASGSPAGGPTDTQYF
once	TRBV6-1	TRBD1	TRBJ1-3	TGTGCCAGCAGCGCCGACAGGGACCCTGGAAACACCATATATTTT	CASSADRDPGNTIYF
NA	TRBV2	TRBD1	TRBJ2-7	TGTGCCAGCAGTGAAGCGATTGGGACAGGGGGCGTCAACGAGCAGTACTTC	CASSEAIGTGGVNEQYF
few	TRBV10-3	NA	TRBJ1-1	TGTGCCATCGAGGATCCAGCGAACACTGAAGCTTTCTTT	CAIEDPANTEAFF
few	TRBV6-1	NA	TRBJ1-4	TGTGCCAGCAGTGCGACACGGGAAAAACTGTTTTTT	CASSATREKLFF
few	TRBV6-6	TRBD1	TRBJ2-5	TGTGCCAGCAGTTTTAGACAGGGGATCCAAGAGACCCAGTACTTC	CASSFRQGIQETQYF
NA	TRBV5-4	TRBD1	TRBJ2-1	TGTGCCAGCAGCTCATACAGGGGTAGAAGTAGTGAGCAGTTCTTC	CASSSYRGRSSEQFF
few	TRBV6-5	NA	TRBJ1-4	TGTGCCAGCAGTTACTCAGGGGTTAATGAAAAACTGTTTTTT	CASSYSGVNEKLFF
NA	TRBV9	NA	TRBJ2-7	TGTGCCAGCAGCTATTCCAAGGACAGTCCCAACTCCTACGAGCAGTACTTC	CASSYSKDSPNSYEQYF
NA	TRBV10-3	NA	TRBJ2-7	TGTGCCATCAGTGAGTCATTAGACAAGCAGTACTTC	CAISESLDKQYF
NA	TRBV30	TRBD1	TRBJ2-7	TGTGCCTGGAACTCACAGGGGATCGAGCAGTACTTC	CAWNSQGIEQYF
NA	TRBV14	TRBD1	TRBJ2-7	TGTGCCAGCAGCCAACGTTCAGGGGGCTCCTACGAGCAGTACTTC	CASSQRSGGSYEQYF